The next 5 T cell receptor beta chains were all read from a single sample in a study of CD8+ T cells in alopecia areata listed by TCRdb under 2018. The library was generated by the immunoSEQ multiplex PCR assay. RNA was extracted from all samples and reverse transcribed into cDNA as template for TCR sequencing. As stored in TCRdb, this immuneACCESS dataset retains in-frame rearrangements with V and J assigned. A fraction of the clones does not appear; measured against another copy, unresolved V genes explain less than half of the discrepancy, and the remainder lacks a known reason. The sample records approximately 140,000 clones, over 80% of which are singletons. The ten largest clones capture less than 15% of the sample. What this sample's time point label stands for: baseline before oral tofacitinib. Material: CD8+ T cells sorted from blood, obtained at week 0. All receptors come from a human donor with alopecia areata.

The chain combines TRBV7-9 with TRBJ2-5; possible D gene TRBD2, 6 bases. The V end lost 7 bases, the J end lost 4 bases, and 25 bases lay between the germline ends. This CDR3 is built from 17 residues. The germline CDR1 and CDR2 sequences are SEHNR and FQNEAQ (reference sequence). CDR3 amino acids: CASTPGVAGLLGETQYF. The CDR3 nucleotides read TGTGCCAGCACCCCCGGCGTTGCGGGATTATTAGGAGAGACCCAGTACTTC.

The chain recombines TRBV7-6 with TRBJ2-7, with D possibly matching TRBD1 (7 bases). This CDR3 spans 15 amino acids. CDR1 is SGHVS, CDR2 FNYEAQ, per germline. With 2 bases removed from V and 3 bases from J, the gap between germline ends came to 14 bases. The DNA for the CDR3 is TGTGCCAGCAGCTTATCAGGGGGGAACTTCTACGAGCAGTACTTC. Residues: CASSLSGGNFYEQYF.

The chain employs TRBV19 and TRBJ1-5; D possibly corresponds to TRBD1 (6 bases). The CDR3 is 15 residues long. CDR1 and CDR2 from the germline V gene are LNHDA and SQIVND (reference sequence). The V gene lost 5 bases and the J gene lost 5 bases, with 16 bases spanning the gap. CDR3 bases: TGTGCCAGTAGTCCCTCCTCCCAGGGGCATCAGCCCCAGCATTTT. It codes for CASSPSSQGHQPQHF.

The chain uses TRBV12-5 and TRBJ2-1; weak D call: TRBD2 (5 bases). This CDR3 has 13 residues. V was shortened by 1 base and J by 9 bases, with 10 bases between the two germline ends. CDR1 is LGHNT and CDR2 is FRNRAP in the germline V gene. The CDR3 loop reads CASGLGGRGEQFF. The CDR3 DNA is TGTGCTAGTGGTTTGGGAGGGAGAGGTGAGCAGTTCTTC.

The rearrangement uses TRBV2 and TRBJ2-7, with 10 bases that match TRBD1. The V gene's germline CDR1 is SNHLY and CDR2 FYNNEI. The junction had 9 bases not matched to a gene; V was cut back by 3 bases and J by 4 bases. The CDR3 is made up of 16 amino acids. The CDR3 sequence: CASSDPGQGGQYEQYF. In DNA, the CDR3 is TGTGCCAGCAGTGATCCCGGACAGGGGGGTCAGTACGAGCAGTACTTC.